The clone carrying this T cell receptor beta chain was counted a single time. Its target is unknown. Primers used in a second PCR of roughly 6 to 12 cycles were a sample-barcoded 5' primer and a J-beta primer mix. Every sample gave at least 2.5 million paired-end reads containing CDR3. TCRdb fed the 5' RACE reads into MiXCR, producing one record per CDR3 protein. Counted here are just under 750,000 distinct CDR3 sequences, about 24% occurring once; the ten biggest clones make up roughly 22%. The V and J ends lost 5 bases and 0 bases respectively, with 20 bases between them. This CDR3 contains 18 residues. The V gene's germline CDR1 is SEHNR and CDR2 FQNEAQ (reference sequence). The sample is drawn from a study of blood T cells in healthy people across ages. Study results and limitations: In long-lived donors, naive CD4+ cell counts and diversity exceeded those of aged donors.

Donors were healthy Caucasian individuals from Russia aged about 6 to 100. Each donor gave roughly 10 milliliters of peripheral blood. The V and J genes are TRBV7-9 and TRBJ1-3; D remains unclear. The origin of this receptor is a man between 65 and 85 years old in good health. The sample consisted of blood. The CDR3 nucleotides read TGTGCCAGCAGCAACCTCAGAGGAGTTACGAGCTCTGGAAACACCATATATTTT. Protein: CASSNLRGVTSSGNTIYF.